Detailed here is one T cell receptor (beta chain). Its target is unknown. This record comes from a study of cytomegalovirus exposure and HLA in healthy donors. Overall study context: The roughly 120 million unique TCR beta sequences, from about 190 million T cells, were found by an earlier analysis. Study outcomes and limitations: Analyses of presence/absence relied on an assumption of roughly uniform sequencing depth across donors. Per a later analysis, HLA-associated TCR beta chains showed more clonal expansion than other, equally common TCR beta chains.

It was with 60 Vbeta and 13 Jbeta primers that the PCR ran. Sequencing used immunoSEQ multiplex PCR; TCRdb keeps in-frame clones, though not all of them. The sample carries 200,000 or so clones, roughly 83% recorded once. The sample taken for sequencing was PBMCs. The sequence derives from a boy under 18 in good health and CMV-seronegative.

The CDR3 loop is CASSRTSGLTDTQYF. The CDR3 DNA reads TGTGCCAGCAGCCGTACTAGCGGACTCACAGATACGCAGTATTTT. This chain uses TRBV7-9 with TRBJ2-3; TRBD2 matches at 8 bases. There are 15 residues in the CDR3. Germline CDR1 is SEHNR and CDR2 is FQNEAQ (reference sequence). The J segment lost 2 bases and the V segment lost 5 bases, leaving 6 bases of the junction unmatched.